These T cell receptor beta chains were read from a single sample in a study of blood T cell repertoires in COVID-19. The assay was immunoSEQ multiplex PCR, and TCRdb's table has in-frame clones only and misses some. The sample holds approximately 400,000 clones; roughly 86% are singletons and the top ten take 1% to 1.5%. Sequencing input: PBMCs or T cells enriched from blood (not recorded which). All receptors come from a man younger than 40 who had recovered from COVID-19. Both conserved end residues are trimmed from each CDR3.

TRBV27,ASSLQVSLATEAF
TRBV6-6,ASSQGFYEQY
TRBV6-5,ASSFTHRGANEKLF
TRBV18,ASSPGGPQH
TRBV4-3,ASSRALGSSYEQY
TRBV19,ASSITGYNQPQH
TRBV4-2,ASSQDIKGGYT
TRBV30,AWSVLGADYGYT
TRBV6-2/TRBV6-3,ASSSLDRANYGYT
TRBV5-4,ASSFVTGGNYGYT
TRBV6-1,ASSEGGGNEKLF
TRBV4-1,ASSHPSGANTEAF
TRBV10-3,AIMPGATERNTEAF
TRBV25-1,ASSESGSPLH
TRBV6-5,ASSRGQGYNSPLH
TRBV15,ATSRRGDTEAF
TRBV5-4,ASSLQGNYGYT
TRBV7-2,ASSLGELNGYT
TRBV12-3/TRBV12-4,ASTTGSNQPQH
TRBV7-9,ASSFNDRVNTEAF
TRBV5-1,ASSSSGQGHSPLH
TRBV9,ASSSGADGNTIY
TRBV7-9,ASSLQGPDTEAF
TRBV27,ASTSPSGRSRGSPLH
TRBV3-1/TRBV3-2,ASSPGTGQTEQY
TRBV2,ASSVYREPHNEQF
TRBV12-5,ASDDRPTTFNEKLF